The T cell receptor beta chain described here comes from a study of T cell changes during pregnancy in multiple sclerosis. Sequencing used immunoSEQ multiplex PCR; TCRdb keeps in-frame clones, though not all of them. The sample lists 40,000 to 45,000 clones, 85% to 90% occurring once. The CDR3 has 16 amino acids. Germline V gives CDR1 SGHNT, CDR2 YENEEA. The trim removed 6 bases at V and 4 bases at J, leaving 11 bases unmatched. The TCR originated in a female donor with multiple sclerosis, enrolled in a pregnancy study. The chain uses TRBV11-3 and TRBJ1-5; 8 nucleotides match TRBD1. The source was CD4+ T cells from peripheral blood mononuclear cells, collected in the first trimester of pregnancy. CDR3 DNA: TGTGCCAGCAGTCCCGGACAGGGAGTAAAGAATCAGCCCCAGCATTTT. Translating gives CASSPGQGVKNQPQHF.